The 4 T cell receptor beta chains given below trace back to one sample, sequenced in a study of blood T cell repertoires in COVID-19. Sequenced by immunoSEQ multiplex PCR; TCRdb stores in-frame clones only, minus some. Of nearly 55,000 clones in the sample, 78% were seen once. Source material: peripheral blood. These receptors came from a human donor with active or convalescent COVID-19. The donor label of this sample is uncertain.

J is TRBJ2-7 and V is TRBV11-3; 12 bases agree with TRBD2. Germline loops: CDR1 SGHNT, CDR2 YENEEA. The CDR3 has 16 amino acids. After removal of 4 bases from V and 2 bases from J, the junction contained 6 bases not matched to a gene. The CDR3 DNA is TGTGCCAGCAGCTCGAGACTAGCGGGAGTAACCTACGAGCAGTACTTC. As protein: CASSSRLAGVTYEQYF.

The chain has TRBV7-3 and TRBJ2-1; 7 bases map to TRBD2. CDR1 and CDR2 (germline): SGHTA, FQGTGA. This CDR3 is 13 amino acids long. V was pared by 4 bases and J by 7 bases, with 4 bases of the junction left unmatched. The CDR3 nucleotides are TGTGCCAGCAGCTCTGGACTAGGGAATGAGCAGTTCTTC. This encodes CASSSGLGNEQFF.

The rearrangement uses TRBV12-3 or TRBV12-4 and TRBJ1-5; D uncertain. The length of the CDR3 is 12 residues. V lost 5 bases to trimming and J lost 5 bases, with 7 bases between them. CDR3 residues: CASSLSYQPQHF. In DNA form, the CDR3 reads TGTGCCAGCAGTCTGAGTTATCAGCCCCAGCATTTT.

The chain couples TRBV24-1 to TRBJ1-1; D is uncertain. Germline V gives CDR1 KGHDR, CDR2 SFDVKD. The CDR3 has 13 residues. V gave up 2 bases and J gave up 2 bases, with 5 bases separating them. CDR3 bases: TGTGCCACCAGTGATTACAGCAACACTGAAGCTTTCTTT. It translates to CATSDYSNTEAFF.